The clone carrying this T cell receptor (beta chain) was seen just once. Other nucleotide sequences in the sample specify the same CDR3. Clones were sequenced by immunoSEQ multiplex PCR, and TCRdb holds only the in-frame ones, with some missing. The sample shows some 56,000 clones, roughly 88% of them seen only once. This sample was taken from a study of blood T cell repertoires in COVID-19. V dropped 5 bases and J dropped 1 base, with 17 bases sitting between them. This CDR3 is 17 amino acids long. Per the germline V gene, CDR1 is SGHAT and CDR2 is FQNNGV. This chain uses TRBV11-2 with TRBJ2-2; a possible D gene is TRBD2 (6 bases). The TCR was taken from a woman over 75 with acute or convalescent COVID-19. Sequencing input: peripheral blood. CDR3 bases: TGTGCCAGCAGCCGATCGTCGGGGGTTCTGAACACCGGGGAGCTGTTTTTT. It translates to CASSRSSGVLNTGELFF.